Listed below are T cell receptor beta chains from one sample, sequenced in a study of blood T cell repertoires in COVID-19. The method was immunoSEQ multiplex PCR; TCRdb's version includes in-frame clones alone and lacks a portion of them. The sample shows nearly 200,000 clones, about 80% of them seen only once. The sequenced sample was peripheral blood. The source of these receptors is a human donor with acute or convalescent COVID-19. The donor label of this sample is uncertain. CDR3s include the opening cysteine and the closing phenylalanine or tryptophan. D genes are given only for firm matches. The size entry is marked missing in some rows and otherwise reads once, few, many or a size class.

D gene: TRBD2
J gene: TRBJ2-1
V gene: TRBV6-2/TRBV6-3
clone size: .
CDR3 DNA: TGTGCCAGCAGCCGTACCGGGACTAGCGGCTACAATGAGCAGTTCTTC
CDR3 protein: CASSRTGTSGYNEQFF

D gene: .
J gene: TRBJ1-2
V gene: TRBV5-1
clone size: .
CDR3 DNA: TGCGCCAGCAGCTTGGGGTCAGGGGCGGGCTACACCTTC
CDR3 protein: CASSLGSGAGYTF

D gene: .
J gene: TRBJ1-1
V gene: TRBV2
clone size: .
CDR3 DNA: TGTGCCAGCAGCGTGTACAAGAACACTGAAGCTTTCTTT
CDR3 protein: CASSVYKNTEAFF

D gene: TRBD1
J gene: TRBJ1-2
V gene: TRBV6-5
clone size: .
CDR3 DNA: TGTGCCAGCAGTCAGGGGGCTAATGGCTACACCTTC
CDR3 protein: CASSQGANGYTF

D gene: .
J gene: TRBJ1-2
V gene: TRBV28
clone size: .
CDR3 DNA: TGTGCCAGCCTTAGGGGCGCTAACTATGGCTACACCTTC
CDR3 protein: CASLRGANYGYTF

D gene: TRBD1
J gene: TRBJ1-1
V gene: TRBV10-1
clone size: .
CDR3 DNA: TGCGCCAGCAGTGGGGACAGGGGGCTTGGCACTGAAGCTTTCTTT
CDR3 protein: CASSGDRGLGTEAFF

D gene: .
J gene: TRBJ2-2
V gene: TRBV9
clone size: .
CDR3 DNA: TGTGCCAGCAGCCGTACTAACACCGGGGAGCTGTTTTTT
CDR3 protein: CASSRTNTGELFF

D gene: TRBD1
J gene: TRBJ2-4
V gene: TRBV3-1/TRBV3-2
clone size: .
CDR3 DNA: TGTGCCAGCAGCCAAGGCGACAGGGTAGGGAACATTCAGTACTTC
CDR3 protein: CASSQGDRVGNIQYF

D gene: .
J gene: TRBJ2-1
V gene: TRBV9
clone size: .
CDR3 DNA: TGTGCCAGCAGCGCCCCAGCTGGGAGGGAGCAGTTCTTC
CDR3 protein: CASSAPAGREQFF

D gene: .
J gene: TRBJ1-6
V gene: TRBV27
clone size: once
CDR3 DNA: TGTGCCAGCAGTTTAAACCCGTCGGCAGCGAATTCACCCCTCCACTTT
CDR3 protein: CASSLNPSAANSPLHF